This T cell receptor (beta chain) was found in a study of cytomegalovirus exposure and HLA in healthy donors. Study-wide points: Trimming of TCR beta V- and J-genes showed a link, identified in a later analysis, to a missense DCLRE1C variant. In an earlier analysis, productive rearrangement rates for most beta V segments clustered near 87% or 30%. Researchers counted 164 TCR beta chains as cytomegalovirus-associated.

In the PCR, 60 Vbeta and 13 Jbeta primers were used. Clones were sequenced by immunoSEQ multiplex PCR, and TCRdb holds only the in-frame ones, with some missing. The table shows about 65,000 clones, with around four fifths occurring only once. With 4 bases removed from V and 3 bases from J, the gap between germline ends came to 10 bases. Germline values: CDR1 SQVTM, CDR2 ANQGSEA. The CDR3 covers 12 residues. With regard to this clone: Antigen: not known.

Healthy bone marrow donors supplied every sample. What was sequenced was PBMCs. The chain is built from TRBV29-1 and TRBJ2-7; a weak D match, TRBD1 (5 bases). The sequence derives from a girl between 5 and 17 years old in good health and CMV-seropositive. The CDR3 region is CSVGTGVYEQYF. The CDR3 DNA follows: TGCAGCGTTGGAACAGGCGTCTACGAGCAGTACTTC.